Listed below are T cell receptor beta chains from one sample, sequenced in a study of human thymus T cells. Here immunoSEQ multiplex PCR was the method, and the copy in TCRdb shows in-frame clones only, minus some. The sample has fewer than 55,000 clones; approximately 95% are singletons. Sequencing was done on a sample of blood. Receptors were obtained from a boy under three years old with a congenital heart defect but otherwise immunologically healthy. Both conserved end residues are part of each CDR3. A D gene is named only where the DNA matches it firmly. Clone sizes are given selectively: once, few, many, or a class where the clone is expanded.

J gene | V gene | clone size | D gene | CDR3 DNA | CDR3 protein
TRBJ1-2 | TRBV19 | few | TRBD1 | TGTGCCAGTAGCCCCGACAGGGGAGGGAACTATGGCTACACCTTC | CASSPDRGGNYGYTF
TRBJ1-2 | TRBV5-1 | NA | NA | TGCGCCAGCAGCTTGGGGACAAAAAAATATGGCTACACCTTC | CASSLGTKKYGYTF
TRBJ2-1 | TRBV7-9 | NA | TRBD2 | TGTGCCAGCAGCTCTGGGACTAGCGGGGCAAATGAGCAGTTCTTC | CASSSGTSGANEQFF
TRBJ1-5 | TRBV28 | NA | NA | TGTGCCAGCAGGCTCTTCGGTCAGCCCCAGCATTTT | CASRLFGQPQHF
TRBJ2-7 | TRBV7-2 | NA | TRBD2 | TGTGCCAGCACCCTAGCGGGGGGGCCGTCCGAGCAGTACTTC | CASTLAGGPSEQYF
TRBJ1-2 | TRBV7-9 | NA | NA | TGTGCCAGCAGCTTGGACCATGGCTACACCTTC | CASSLDHGYTF
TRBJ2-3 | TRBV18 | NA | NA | TGTGCCAGCTCACCACCACGGACCCGGGCAGATACGCAGTATTTT | CASSPPRTRADTQYF
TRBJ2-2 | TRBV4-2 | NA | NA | TGTGCCAGCAGCCCAGATACCGGGGAGCTGTTTTTT | CASSPDTGELFF
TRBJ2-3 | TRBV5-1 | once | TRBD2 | TGCGCCAGCAGTCTCATCCCTGTTGGCGGGGGGGCAGCAGATACGCAGTATTTT | CASSLIPVGGGAADTQYF
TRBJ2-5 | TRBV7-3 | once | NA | TGTGCCAGCAGCTTAAACAGGCAAGAGACCCAGTACTTC | CASSLNRQETQYF
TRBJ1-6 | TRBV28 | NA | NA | TGTGCCAGCAGTTTACCGGGGGGGAGCTCCTATAATTCACCCCTCCACTTT | CASSLPGGSSYNSPLHF
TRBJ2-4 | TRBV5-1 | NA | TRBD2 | TGCGCCAGCAGCTTGGGGCTAGCGGGGTACATTCAGTACTTC | CASSLGLAGYIQYF
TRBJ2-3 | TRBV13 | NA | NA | TGTGCCAGCAGCTTAGATGTGTCTCCGGATACGCAGTATTTT | CASSLDVSPDTQYF
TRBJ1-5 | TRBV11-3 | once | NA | TGTGCCAGCAGCATTCGACACACTAGGGGTGCGGCCCAGCATTTT | CASSIRHTRGAAQHF
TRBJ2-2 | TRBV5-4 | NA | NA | TGTGCCAGCAGCTTGGATGGGAAAGTGGGCGGGGAGCTGTTTTTT | CASSLDGKVGGELFF
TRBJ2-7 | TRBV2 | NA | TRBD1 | TGTGCCAGCACCAACAGGGGAAGCTCCTACGAGCAGTACTTC | CASTNRGSSYEQYF
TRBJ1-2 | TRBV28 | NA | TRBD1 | TGTGCCAGCAGTTTAGGGGGACAGGGTTATGGCTACACCTTC | CASSLGGQGYGYTF
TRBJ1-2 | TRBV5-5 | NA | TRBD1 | TGTGCCAGCAGCTTGACCCCGACAGGGGAATTAGGCTACACCTTC | CASSLTPTGELGYTF
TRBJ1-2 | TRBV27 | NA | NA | TGTGCCAGCAACTATGGCTACACCTTC | CASNYGYTF
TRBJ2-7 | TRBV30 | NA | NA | TGTGCCTGGAGTGCCCCGGGGAAGGGGTTCTACGAGCAGTACTTC | CAWSAPGKGFYEQYF
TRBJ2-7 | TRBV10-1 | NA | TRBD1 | TGCGCCAGATGGGATTGTCCAGGGACAGCACCCTACGAGCAGTACTTC | CARWDCPGTAPYEQYF
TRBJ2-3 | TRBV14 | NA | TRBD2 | TGTGCCAGCAGCCAAGATGAAGTAGCGGGGGGGCCCCCAGATACGCAGTATTTT | CASSQDEVAGGPPDTQYF
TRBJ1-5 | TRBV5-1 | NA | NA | TGCGCCAGCAGCTTGGACAACAATCAGCCCCAGCATTTT | CASSLDNNQPQHF
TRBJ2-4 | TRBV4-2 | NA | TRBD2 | TGTGCCAGCAGCCAGGTAGCGGGGGGGAGTGGGGTGGCCAAAAACATTCAGTACTTC | CASSQVAGGSGVAKNIQYF
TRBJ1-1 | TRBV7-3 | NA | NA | TGTGCCAGCAGCTTGGACAGGAACACTGAAGCTTTCTTT | CASSLDRNTEAFF
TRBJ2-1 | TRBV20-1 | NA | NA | TGCAGTTCCATTAGCGTTAATGAGCAGTTCTTC | CSSISVNEQFF
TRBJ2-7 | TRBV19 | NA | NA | TGTGCCAAGCTGGACAGCCTTTCCTACGAGCAGTACTTC | CAKLDSLSYEQYF
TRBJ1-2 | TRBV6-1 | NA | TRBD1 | TGTGCCAGCAGTGAAGAGGGCGAACAGGGGGCGAATTATGGCTACACCTTC | CASSEEGEQGANYGYTF
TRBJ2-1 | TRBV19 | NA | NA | TGTGCCAGTAGTATAGACTCCTACAATGAGCAGTTCTTC | CASSIDSYNEQFF
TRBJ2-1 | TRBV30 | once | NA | TGTGCCTGGAGTGTAGCGGCCTACAATGAGCAGTTCTTC | CAWSVAAYNEQFF
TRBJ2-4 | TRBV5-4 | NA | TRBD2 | TGTGCCAGCAGCCCCGGCGGGACTAGCGGGGGGGGTTTGAACATTCAGTACTTC | CASSPGGTSGGGLNIQYF
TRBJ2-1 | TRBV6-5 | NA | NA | TGTGCCAGCAGTTATAAGGGTGACGGATCGGGCAATGAGCAGTTCTTC | CASSYKGDGSGNEQFF
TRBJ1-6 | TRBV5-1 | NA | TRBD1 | TGCGCCAGCAGCCTATTCACAGGGGGGGGCTTCGATTCACCCCTCCACTTT | CASSLFTGGGFDSPLHF
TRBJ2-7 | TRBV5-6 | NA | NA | TGTGCCAGCAGCTTGGGGGGTATAGCAGGCGAGCAGTACTTC | CASSLGGIAGEQYF
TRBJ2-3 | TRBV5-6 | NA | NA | TGTGCCAGCAGCTTGGTTGGGGGGGCGATAGGCACAGATACGCAGTATTTT | CASSLVGGAIGTDTQYF
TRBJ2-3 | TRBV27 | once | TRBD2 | TGTGCCAGCAGTTCAAGGACTAGCGGGGTAGATACGCAGTATTTT | CASSSRTSGVDTQYF
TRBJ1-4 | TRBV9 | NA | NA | TGTGCCAGCAGCGTAGGGGGGACTAATGAAAAACTGTTTTTT | CASSVGGTNEKLFF
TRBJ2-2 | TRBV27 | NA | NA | TGTGCCAGCCCCGGGACCGGGAACACCGGGGAGCTGTTTTTT | CASPGTGNTGELFF
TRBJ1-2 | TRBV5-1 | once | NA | TGCGCCAGCAGCTTTAGTAGGGTGGACGGCTACACCTTC | CASSFSRVDGYTF
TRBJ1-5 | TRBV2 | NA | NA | TGTGCCAGCAGTGACCGGATCAATCAGCCCCAGCATTTT | CASSDRINQPQHF
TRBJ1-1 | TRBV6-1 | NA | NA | TGTGCCAGCACCTTCACAGGGATGAACACTGAAGCTTTCTTT | CASTFTGMNTEAFF
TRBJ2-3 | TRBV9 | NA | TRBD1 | TGTGCCAGCAGCGTAGAGGGACAGGGGGCAGATACGCAGTATTTT | CASSVEGQGADTQYF
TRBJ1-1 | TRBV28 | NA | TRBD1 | TGTGCCAGCAGTTTGACCAGGGGGGGGAACACTGAAGCTTTCTTT | CASSLTRGGNTEAFF
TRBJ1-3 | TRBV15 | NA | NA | TGTGCCACCAGCAGAGATCCGAGGGGGACGCCCTTTAACACCATATATTTT | CATSRDPRGTPFNTIYF
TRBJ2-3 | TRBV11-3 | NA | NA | TGTGCCAGCAGCTTAGAAGGGGCTAGCACAGATACGCAGTATTTT | CASSLEGASTDTQYF
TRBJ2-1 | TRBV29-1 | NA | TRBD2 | TGCAGCGTTCGAGCTAGCGGGGGCGATAGCTCCTACAATGAGCAGTTCTTC | CSVRASGGDSSYNEQFF
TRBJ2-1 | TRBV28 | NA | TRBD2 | TGTGCCAGCAGTTCGGGGACTAGGGGGAAGGATGAGCAGTTCTTC | CASSSGTRGKDEQFF
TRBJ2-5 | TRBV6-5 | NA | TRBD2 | TGTGCCAGCAGTTGGGGGGGGGAGACCCAGTACTTC | CASSWGGETQYF
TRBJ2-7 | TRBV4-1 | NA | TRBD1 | TGCGCCAGCAGCCAAGATCCAGGGGGCGGCTACGAGCAGTACTTC | CASSQDPGGGYEQYF
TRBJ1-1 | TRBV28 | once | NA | TGTGCCAGCAGTTTTTTAGGCACTGAAGCTTTCTTT | CASSFLGTEAFF
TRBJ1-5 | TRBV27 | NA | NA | TGTGCCAGCAGTCATCAGGGGAATCAGCCCCAGCATTTT | CASSHQGNQPQHF
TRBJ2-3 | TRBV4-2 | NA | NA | TGTGCCAGCAGCCAAGGGGTACTGGCTAGCACAGATACGCAGTATTTT | CASSQGVLASTDTQYF
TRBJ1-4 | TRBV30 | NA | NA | TGTGCCTGGAGCCAAGGGGGGAAGAATGAAAAACTGTTTTTT | CAWSQGGKNEKLFF
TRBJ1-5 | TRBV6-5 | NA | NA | TGTGCCAGCAGTTATGGATGGGGATTGGGTCAGCCCCAGCATTTT | CASSYGWGLGQPQHF
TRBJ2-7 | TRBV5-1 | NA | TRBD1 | TGCGCCAGCAGCTTGGGGGACAGGGCCCACGAGCAGTACTTC | CASSLGDRAHEQYF
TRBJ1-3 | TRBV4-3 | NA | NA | TGCGCCAGCAGCCAGGGACTTGGAAACACCATATATTTT | CASSQGLGNTIYF